The 21 T cell receptor beta chains below all came from one sample that was sequenced in a study of technical replicates of blood from several donors. Profiling relied on immunoSEQ multiplex PCR, and the TCRdb table lists in-frame clones only, not all of them. This sample has more than 60,000 clones, with approximately 90% found just once. The sample was PBMCs. These receptor sequences come from a human donor in good health. Some clones in this sample may be carry-over from other donors' samples.

This sequence joins TRBV15 and TRBJ1-1; possible D gene TRBD1, 5 bases. The V end was cut by 1 base, the J end by 2 bases, with 11 bases between. There are 15 residues in the CDR3. Germline assignment: CDR1 LNHNV and CDR2 YYDKDF (reference sequence). CDR3 coding DNA: TGTGCCACCAGCAGAGTCAAAGGGGATAACACTGAAGCTTTCTTT. It translates to CATSRVKGDNTEAFF.

The chain couples TRBV2 to TRBJ1-1; D unclear. The CDR3 contains 13 residues. Trimming took 8 bases from V and 1 from J, leaving 11 bases between them. Germline CDR1 reads SNHLY; CDR2 reads FYNNEI. This CDR3 reads CASQRDQNTEAFF. The CDR3 DNA follows: TGTGCCAGCCAGAGGGATCAGAACACTGAAGCTTTCTTT.

The chain uses TRBV11-2 and TRBJ2-3; 10 bases align to TRBD2. Per the germline V gene, CDR1 is SGHAT and CDR2 is FQNNGV. The V segment lost 1 base and the J segment 6 bases; nucleotides outside the gene matches: 1. There are 14 residues in the CDR3. CDR3 region: CASSLGGLADTQYF. The CDR3 DNA reads as TGTGCCAGCAGCTTAGGGGGACTAGCGGATACGCAGTATTTT.

The chain uses TRBV5-6 and TRBJ2-7; 8 bases are a match to TRBD1. With 0 bases clipped from V and 7 bases from J, the junction kept 12 bases outside the gene matches. CDR1 and CDR2 (germline): SGHDT, YYEEEE. The CDR3 is 16 amino acids. Here the CDR3 reads CASSLAVRQGRGEQYF. The CDR3 DNA follows: TGTGCCAGCAGCTTGGCTGTGAGACAGGGGCGTGGGGAGCAGTACTTC.

CDR3 coding DNA: TGTGCCAGCTCACCCTACCGCCCGGGGAGCCAAGAGACCCAGTACTTC. This translates into CASSPYRPGSQETQYF. The chain uses TRBV18 and TRBJ2-5; D possibly corresponds to TRBD2 (5 bases). CDR3 length: 16 amino acids. CDR1 and CDR2 (germline): KGHSH, LQKENI. Trimming pared 3 bases from V and 1 base from J, leaving 15 bases between.

This rearrangement joins TRBV12-5 to TRBJ2-1; weak D call: TRBD1 (6 bases). Germline V gives CDR1 LGHNT, CDR2 FRNRAP. V was clipped by 1 base and J by 10 bases, with 11 bases between them. CDR3 length: 13 residues. CDR3 amino acids: CASGLDFQGEQFF. The CDR3 DNA follows: TGTGCTAGTGGTTTGGATTTTCAGGGGGAGCAGTTCTTC.

The chain has TRBV20-1 and TRBJ2-1; D remains unclear. The CDR3 contains 11 residues. From germline, CDR1 is DFQATT and CDR2 SNEGSKA (reference sequence). Trimming pared 4 bases from V and 10 bases from J, leaving 11 bases between. This chain's CDR3 is CSAIERKEQFF. The CDR3, as DNA: TGCAGTGCTATTGAGCGTAAAGAGCAGTTCTTC.

This rearrangement joins TRBV29-1 to TRBJ2-4, with D possibly being TRBD2 (6 bases). The germline gives CDR1 SQVTM, CDR2 ANQGSEA. V was pared by 4 bases and J by 6 bases, with 13 bases between. This CDR3 spans 13 amino acids. The CDR3 here is CSVGDLAGNIQYF. DNA for the CDR3: TGCAGCGTTGGGGACTTGGCCGGAAACATTCAGTACTTC.

This clone was counted ten times or more. The CDR3 DNA is TGCGCCAGCAGCCCAGAAGAGGAGGGAAACTATGGCTACACCTTC. Translation: CASSPEEEGNYGYTF. The J gene is TRBJ1-2, the V gene TRBV4-3; D gene uncertain. Trimming shortened V by 4 bases and J by 2 bases, and 14 bases separated the two germline ends. The CDR3 covers 15 residues. Germline V gene data show CDR1 as LGHNA and CDR2 as YSLEER.

CDR3 region: CAISESAGLAYNEQFF. In DNA, the CDR3 is TGTGCCATCAGTGAGTCCGCGGGCCTTGCTTACAATGAGCAGTTCTTC. This chain joins TRBV10-3 and TRBJ2-1, with a tentative D call TRBD2 (5 bases). Per germline, CDR1 ENHRY and CDR2 SYGVKD. V was pared by 0 bases and J by 4 bases, with 13 bases between. The CDR3 runs to 16 residues.

The V and J genes are TRBV2 and TRBJ1-1; D perhaps matches TRBD1 (5 bases). From germline, CDR1 is SNHLY and CDR2 FYNNEI. The CDR3 runs 12 residues. V was shortened by 11 bases and J by 4 bases, with 14 bases between the two germline ends. The CDR3 protein is CAQKGVTTEAFF. The CDR3 bases are TGTGCCCAGAAAGGGGTTACCACTGAAGCTTTCTTT.

This chain uses TRBV11-2 with TRBJ2-4, with 10 bases lining up with TRBD1. Germline lookup yields CDR1 SGHAT and CDR2 FQNNGV. The junction had 4 bases not matched to a gene; V was cut back by 5 bases and J by 6 bases. This CDR3 has 14 amino acids. The CDR3 is CASSPRTGGNIQYF. In nucleotides, the CDR3 is TGTGCCAGCAGCCCTCGGACAGGGGGAAACATTCAGTACTTC.

J is TRBJ2-1 and V is TRBV6-4, with D perhaps matching TRBD2 (6 bases). The CDR3 has 15 residues. Germline assignment: CDR1 MRHNA and CDR2 SNTAGT. Trimming removed 0 bases at V and 8 bases at J, with 14 bases between. In DNA form, the CDR3 reads TGTGCCAGCAGTGACTCCAGACTAGGCCAAGATGAGCAGTTCTTC. It specifies CASSDSRLGQDEQFF.

This chain links TRBV6-5 with TRBJ2-7; D possibly corresponds to TRBD2 (6 bases). The V end lost 0 bases, the J end lost 5 bases, and 17 bases lay between the germline ends. CDR1 and CDR2 (germline): MNHEY, SVGAGI. CDR3 length: 16 residues. Written as DNA, the CDR3 is TGTGCCAGCAGTTACTCCCCGGGGGTGGGTTTGAACGAGCAGTACTTC. This gives the protein CASSYSPGVGLNEQYF.

The chain recombines TRBV9 with TRBJ2-6; D gene ambiguous. V was shortened by 0 bases and J by 1 base, with 5 bases between the two germline ends. This CDR3 contains 15 residues. Per the germline V gene, CDR1 is SGDLS and CDR2 is YYNGEE. For the CDR3, the DNA is TGTGCCAGCAGCGTAGTACTATCTGGGGCCAACGTCCTGACTTTC. It yields the protein CASSVVLSGANVLTF.

This chain links TRBV7-9 with TRBJ2-1; tentative D call: TRBD1 (5 bases). The CDR3 totals 13 residues. Germline values: CDR1 SEHNR, CDR2 FQNEAQ (reference sequence). V was cut by 5 bases and J by 9 bases, with 14 bases left in between. Here the CDR3 reads CASSIYQGGEQFF. CDR3 in DNA: TGTGCCAGCAGCATATACCAGGGCGGTGAGCAGTTCTTC.

V gene TRBV6-6 combines with J gene TRBJ2-1; D gene uncertain. CDR3 size: 12 residues. V was pared by 4 bases and J by 6 bases, with 7 bases between. Looked up from germline, CDR1 is MNHNY and CDR2 is SVGAGI (reference sequence). The CDR3 region is CASSFSSNEQFF. DNA of the CDR3: TGTGCCAGCAGTTTTAGCAGCAATGAGCAGTTCTTC.

V usage is TRBV7-2 and J usage is TRBJ2-6; D is ambiguous. CDR3 length: 18 residues. V was cut by 1 base and J by 0 bases, with 13 bases left in between. From germline, CDR1 is SGHTA and CDR2 FQGNSA. The DNA for the CDR3 is TGTGCCAGCAGCTTAGTTTTCGCGCCTTCCTCTGGGGCCAACGTCCTGACTTTC. It codes for CASSLVFAPSSGANVLTF.

V usage is TRBV5-4 and J usage is TRBJ2-6; 8 nucleotides line up with TRBD1. J was trimmed by 4 bases and V by 4 bases; bases with no gene match: 10. Germline-derived CDR1 and CDR2 are SGHNT and YYREEE (reference sequence). The CDR3 loop spans 17 amino acids. The CDR3 spells CASSTGTGPSGANVLTF. CDR3 in DNA: TGTGCCAGCAGCACCGGGACAGGCCCTTCAGGGGCCAACGTCCTGACTTTC.

The rearrangement joins TRBV9 to TRBJ2-2; possibly TRBD1 for D (6 bases). The V end was cut by 4 bases, the J end by 6 bases, with 16 bases between. Germline values: CDR1 SGDLS, CDR2 YYNGEE. CDR3 length: 15 residues. CDR3 residues: CASSPLPQGAGELFF. The CDR3 DNA follows: TGTGCCAGCAGCCCTCTACCACAGGGAGCCGGGGAGCTGTTTTTT. The complete variable domain, with remaining parts taken from reference TRBV9 and TRBJ2-2, reads DSGVTQTPKHLITATGQRVTLRCSPRSGDLSVYWYQQSLDQGLQFLIQYYNGEERAKGNILERFSAQQFPDLHSELNLSSLELGDSALYFCASSPLPQGAGELFFGEGSRLTVL.

The chain recombines TRBV25-1 with TRBJ2-2; D remains ambiguous. Trimming removed 3 bases at V and 3 bases at J, with 11 bases between. The CDR3 runs 15 residues. CDR1 MGHDK and CDR2 SYGVNS come from the germline V gene. This CDR3 reads CASSDIAAHTGELFF. The CDR3 DNA sequence: TGTGCCAGCAGTGATATAGCTGCGCACACCGGGGAGCTGTTTTTT. The variable domain in full, with the rest retrieved from reference TRBV25-1 and TRBJ2-2, is EADIYQTPRYLVIGTGKKITLECSQTMGHDKMYWYQQDPGMELHLIHYSYGVNSTEKGDLSSESTVSRIRTEHFPLTLESARPSHTSQYLCASSDIAAHTGELFFGEGSRLTVL.